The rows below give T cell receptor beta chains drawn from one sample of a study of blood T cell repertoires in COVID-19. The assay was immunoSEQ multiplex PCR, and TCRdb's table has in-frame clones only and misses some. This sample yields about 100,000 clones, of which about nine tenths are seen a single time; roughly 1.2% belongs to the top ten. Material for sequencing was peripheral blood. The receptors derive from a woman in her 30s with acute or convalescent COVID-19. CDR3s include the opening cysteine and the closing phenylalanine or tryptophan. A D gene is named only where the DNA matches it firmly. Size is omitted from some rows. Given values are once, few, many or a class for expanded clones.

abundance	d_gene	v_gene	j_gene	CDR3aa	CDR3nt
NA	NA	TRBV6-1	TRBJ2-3	CASSETTDTQYF	TGTGCCAGCAGTGAAACAACAGATACGCAGTATTTT
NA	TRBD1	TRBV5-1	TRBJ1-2	CASSLGEGGGGYTF	TGCGCCAGCAGCTTGGGCGAAGGGGGCGGTGGCTACACCTTC
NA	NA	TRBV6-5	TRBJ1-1	CASSYVGTNTEAFF	TGTGCCAGCAGTTACGTGGGCACGAACACTGAAGCTTTCTTT
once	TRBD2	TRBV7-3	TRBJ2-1	CASSLMVVSGSNEQFF	TGTGCCAGCAGCTTAATGGTCGTAAGCGGGAGTAATGAGCAGTTCTTC
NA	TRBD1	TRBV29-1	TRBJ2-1	CSVEDRDRGIDNEQFF	TGCAGCGTTGAAGATCGGGACAGGGGGATAGATAATGAGCAGTTCTTC
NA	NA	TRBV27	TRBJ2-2	CASSPQGAGELFF	TGTGCCAGCAGCCCTCAAGGGGCCGGGGAGCTGTTTTTT
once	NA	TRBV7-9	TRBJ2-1	CASSPPFRQGPYNEQFF	TGTGCCAGCAGCCCCCCTTTTAGGCAGGGGCCCTACAATGAGCAGTTCTTC
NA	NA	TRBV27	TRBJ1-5	CASSLSYNSNQPQHF	TGTGCCAGCAGTTTATCGTATAACAGTAATCAGCCCCAGCATTTT
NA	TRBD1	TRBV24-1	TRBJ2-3	CATSDLYRGTQYF	TGTGCCACCAGTGATTTGTACAGGGGGACCCAGTATTTT
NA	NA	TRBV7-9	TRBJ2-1	CASSLANTSSSYNEQFF	TGTGCCAGCAGCTTAGCGAACACATCCAGCTCCTACAATGAGCAGTTCTTC
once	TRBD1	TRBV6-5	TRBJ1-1	CASSYNRGAETEAFF	TGTGCCAGCAGTTACAACAGGGGTGCGGAAACTGAAGCTTTCTTT
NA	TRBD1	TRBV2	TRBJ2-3	CASTRDRGWADTQYF	TGTGCCAGCACCCGGGACAGGGGTTGGGCAGATACGCAGTATTTT
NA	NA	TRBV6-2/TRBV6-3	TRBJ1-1	CASSLGGASLNTEAFF	TGTGCCAGCAGCCTGGGCGGGGCGAGTCTGAACACTGAAGCTTTCTTT
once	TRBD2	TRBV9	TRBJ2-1	CASSVGASGVFDEQFF	TGTGCCAGCAGCGTAGGTGCTAGCGGGGTTTTCGATGAGCAGTTCTTC
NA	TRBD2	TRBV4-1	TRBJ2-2	CASSQGTSGSYNTGELFF	TGCGCCAGCAGCCAAGGGACTAGCGGCTCCTACAACACCGGGGAGCTGTTTTTT